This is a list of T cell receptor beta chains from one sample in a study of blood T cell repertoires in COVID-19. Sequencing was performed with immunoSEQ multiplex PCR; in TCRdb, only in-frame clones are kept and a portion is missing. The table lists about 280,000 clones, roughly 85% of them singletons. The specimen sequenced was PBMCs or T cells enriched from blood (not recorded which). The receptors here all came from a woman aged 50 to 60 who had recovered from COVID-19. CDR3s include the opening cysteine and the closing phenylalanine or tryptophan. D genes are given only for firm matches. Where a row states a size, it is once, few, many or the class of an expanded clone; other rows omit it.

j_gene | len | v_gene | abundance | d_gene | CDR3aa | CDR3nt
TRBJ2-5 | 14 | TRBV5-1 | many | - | CASRTGLIQETQYF | TGCGCCAGCCGGACGGGACTCATCCAAGAGACCCAGTACTTC
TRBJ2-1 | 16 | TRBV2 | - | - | CASSEGRGGGRDEQFF | TGTGCCAGCAGTGAAGGGCGAGGGGGGGGAAGGGATGAGCAGTTCTTC
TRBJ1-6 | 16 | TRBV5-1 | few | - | CASSLGGRTENSPLHF | TGCGCCAGCAGCCTGGGCGGGCGGACGGAGAATTCACCCCTCCACTTT
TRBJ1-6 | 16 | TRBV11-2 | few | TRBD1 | CASSLRGQGANSPLHF | TGTGCCAGCAGCTTACGGGGACAGGGGGCGAACTCACCCCTCCACTTT
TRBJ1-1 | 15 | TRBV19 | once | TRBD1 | CASSIEGQLNTEAFF | TGTGCCAGTAGTATAGAGGGACAGCTGAACACTGAAGCTTTCTTT
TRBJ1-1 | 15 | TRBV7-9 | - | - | CASSLSGAANTEAFF | TGTGCCAGCAGCTTAAGCGGGGCAGCGAACACTGAAGCTTTCTTT
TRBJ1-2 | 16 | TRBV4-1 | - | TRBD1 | CASSQDQGQGDYGYTF | TGCGCCAGCAGCCAAGATCAGGGACAGGGGGACTATGGCTACACCTTC
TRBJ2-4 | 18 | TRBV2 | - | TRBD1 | CASSEMGTGKRAKNIQYF | TGTGCCAGCAGTGAGATGGGGACAGGGAAGAGGGCCAAAAACATTCAGTACTTC
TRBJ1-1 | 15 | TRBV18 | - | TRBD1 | CASSPKGTGDTEAFF | TGTGCCAGCTCGCCAAAGGGGACAGGGGACACTGAAGCTTTCTTT
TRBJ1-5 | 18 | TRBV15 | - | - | CATSSQIQTRYSNQPQHF | TGTGCCACCAGCAGTCAGATACAGACGAGATATAGCAATCAGCCCCAGCATTTT
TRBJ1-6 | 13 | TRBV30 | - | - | CAWSSSNNSPLHF | TGTGCCTGGAGCTCAAGCAATAATTCACCCCTCCACTTT
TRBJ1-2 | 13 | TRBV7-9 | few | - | CASSSSTFYGYTF | TGTGCCAGCAGCTCTTCTACTTTTTATGGCTACACCTTC
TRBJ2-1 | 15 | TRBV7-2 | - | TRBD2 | CASSSGLAGDNEQFF | TGTGCCAGCAGCAGCGGACTAGCGGGAGATAATGAGCAGTTCTTC
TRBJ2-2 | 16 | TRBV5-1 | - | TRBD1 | CASSLTTGLTTGELFF | TGCGCCAGCAGCTTGACGACAGGGTTGACGACCGGGGAGCTGTTTTTT
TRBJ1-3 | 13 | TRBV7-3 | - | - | CASSFSAGNTIYF | TGTGCCAGCAGCTTTTCGGCTGGAAACACCATATATTTT
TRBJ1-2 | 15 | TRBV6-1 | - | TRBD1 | CASSDPGQGLDGYTF | TGTGCCAGCAGTGACCCGGGACAGGGGCTTGATGGCTACACCTTC
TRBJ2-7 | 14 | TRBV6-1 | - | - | CASSEAGHPGEQYF | TGTGCCAGCAGTGAAGCGGGCCACCCTGGGGAGCAGTACTTC
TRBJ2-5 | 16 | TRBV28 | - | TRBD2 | CASSRAPGGGQETQYF | TGTGCCAGCAGCCGAGCCCCGGGCGGGGGTCAAGAGACCCAGTACTTC
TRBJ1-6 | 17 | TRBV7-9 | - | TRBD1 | CASSSRTGTGYNSPLHF | TGTGCCAGCAGCTCCCGCACCGGGACAGGGTACAATTCACCCCTCCACTTT
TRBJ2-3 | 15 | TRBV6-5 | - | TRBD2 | CASSFSGVDSDTQYF | TGTGCCAGCAGTTTCAGCGGGGTGGACTCGGATACGCAGTATTTT
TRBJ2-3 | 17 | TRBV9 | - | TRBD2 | CASSVRPLGGASDTQYF | TGTGCCAGCAGCGTAAGGCCCCTCGGGGGGGCTTCGGATACGCAGTATTTT
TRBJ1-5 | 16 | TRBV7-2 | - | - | CASSLQGALSNQPQHF | TGTGCCAGCAGTTTGCAAGGGGCCCTTAGCAATCAGCCCCAGCATTTT
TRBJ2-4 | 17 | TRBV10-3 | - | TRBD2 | CAISGTFIPGGENIQYF | TGTGCCATCAGTGGAACATTTATACCGGGGGGGGAAAACATTCAGTACTTC
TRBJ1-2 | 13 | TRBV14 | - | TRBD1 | CASSQEWTGIYTF | TGTGCCAGCAGCCAAGAGTGGACAGGGATCTACACCTTC
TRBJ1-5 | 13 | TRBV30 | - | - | CAWSVSLDQPQHF | TGTGCCTGGAGTGTTTCTCTCGATCAGCCCCAGCATTTT
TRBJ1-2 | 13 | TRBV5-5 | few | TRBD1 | CASSLEGARGYTF | TGTGCCAGCAGCTTAGAGGGGGCAAGAGGCTACACCTTC